This T cell receptor (beta chain) originates from a study of T cell repertoires in cytomegalovirus infection. TCRdb re-called the reads through MiXCR, storing one row per CDR3 protein. The sample holds about 830,000 distinct CDR3 sequences, over 25% seen once. The length of the CDR3 is 11 residues. CDR1 is DFQATT and CDR2 is SNEGSKA in the germline V gene (reference sequence). V lost 8 bases and J lost 3, with 8 bases in between. In its sample, this clonotype was seen a few times. As yet, its antigen is unknown. This material consisted of cultured CD8+ T cells from PBMCs, taken from culture after CMV antigen stimulation. The rearrangement uses TRBV20-1 and TRBJ2-1; D is uncertain. This TCR came from a human donor in good health (CMV status not recorded). Some clones in this sample may be carry-over from other donors' samples. In DNA form, the CDR3 reads TGCAGTACGGGTTTCTACAATGAGCAGTTCTTC. It encodes CSTGFYNEQFF.